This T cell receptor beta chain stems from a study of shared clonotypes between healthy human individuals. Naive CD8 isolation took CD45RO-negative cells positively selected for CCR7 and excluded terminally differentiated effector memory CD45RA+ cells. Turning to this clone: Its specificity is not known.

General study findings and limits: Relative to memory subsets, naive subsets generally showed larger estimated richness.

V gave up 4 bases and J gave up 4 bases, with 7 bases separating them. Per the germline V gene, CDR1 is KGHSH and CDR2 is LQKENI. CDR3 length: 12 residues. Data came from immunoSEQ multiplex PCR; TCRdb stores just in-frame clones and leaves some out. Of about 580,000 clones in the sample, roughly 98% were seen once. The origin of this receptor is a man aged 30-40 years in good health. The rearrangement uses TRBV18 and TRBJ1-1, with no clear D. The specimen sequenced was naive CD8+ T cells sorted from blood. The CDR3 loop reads CASSLRSTEAFF. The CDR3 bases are TGTGCCAGCTCACTCCGAAGCACTGAAGCTTTCTTT.